This T cell receptor (beta chain) came from a study of shared clonotypes between healthy human individuals (dated by TCRdb to 2020 to 2022). As for the study more broadly: The cohort comprised two women and a few men aged 18 to 49 years. For each donor, three plates each were used for CD4 naive and CD4 memory, two plates were used for CD8 naive, and one plate was used for CD8 memory. Blood TCR repertoires of about 5 healthy adults were deeply sequenced to estimate repertoire size and the extent of clonotype sharing between individuals. To increase sequencing depth and limit assay-specific biases, TCR repertoire library preparation and sequencing were carried out by different laboratories using diverse techniques. Each donor's leukapheresis produced roughly between roughly 0.85 and 10 billion PBMCs. Broader findings and caveats from the paper: Sampling was limited to blood, and TCR repertoires in tissue likely differ from TCR repertoires in blood. Estimated clonotype richness was generally larger for naive than for memory subsets. Pairwise subsampling indicated that sequencing depth was expected to affect the degree of clonotype sharing among donors. Clonotypes shared by all four sorted-subset donors showed higher generation probabilities than non-shared clonotypes. Sharing across several donors was observed for about 4.8% of naive CD4, about 4% of naive CD8, 2% to 2.5% of memory CD4, and roughly 0.4% of memory CD8 clonotypes. Incomplete sequencing was indicated by rarefaction of sorted-subset datasets, despite the large sequencing depth. Because the study included a small number of donors, the genetic and exposure-history diversity represented was limited.

CD8 naive samples were obtained by positive selection for CCR7 among CD45RO-negative cells, yielding a CD45RA+CCR7+ population from which TemRA cells were excluded. Healthy HIV-negative adults with no recently reported acute infections or vaccinations were included as donors. Only Caucasian adults living in Nashville, Tennessee, USA were represented among the donors. After blood collection by leukapheresis, PBMCs were isolated using Ficoll-Histopaque density gradient centrifugation and then cryopreserved in the vapor phase of liquid nitrogen. Analytical flow cytometry was used to check the purity and quantity of each magnetically sorted T cell population. From each sorted fraction, genomic DNA was isolated and quantified by UV absorbance on a Nanodrop 2000c. There are 13 amino acids in the CDR3, from cysteine to phenylalanine inclusive. Only CDR3 DNA remains: 39 bases, in frame from the first base. The germline V gene sets CDR1 to SGHVS and CDR2 to FQNEAQ. Between the V and J ends, shortened by 1 base and 9 bases respectively, the junction contains 10 bases.

About this clone itself: Its specific antigen is unknown. Base quality data are lacking; no much larger clone is found one base away.

TCR CDR3 regions were amplified from genomic DNA by multiplex PCR using the deep immunoSEQ assay. Extracted genomic DNA from each cell subset was distributed evenly across all wells of several immunoSEQ 96-well plates, and each plate was treated as a replicate. For sorted subsets, 200 to 250 ng of genomic DNA, equivalent to 25,000 to 30,000 T cell genomes, went into each replicate PCR. The purified libraries were quantified using a Qubit 3.0 fluorometer, sized with a Bioanalyzer 2100, and then quantified again using the KAPA Library Quantification kit. A separate single-read 150-cycle Illumina NextSeq 550 flow cell was used to sequence each immunoSEQ 96-well plate. On the authors' methods: Because the immunoSEQ output held only junctional sequences and lacked quality scores, the filtering could not match the filtering applied to full-length reads. To assign V/J genes and CDR3, sequences were annotated using PyIR, a Python wrapper for IgBLAST v1.9, with IMGT germline references. Reads with weak V/J assignments (E-value above 1e-6), missing CDR3, stop codons, out-of-frame junctions, or ambiguous translated residues were removed. V3J clonotypes were defined as sequences sharing the same inferred V gene, J gene, and CDR3 amino acid sequence. Percentage overlap between repertoires was calculated by dividing the number of shared unique clonotypes by the size of the smaller repertoire. RTK rarefaction, the Chao1 estimator, and Recon v2.1 estimates of unobserved clonotypes were used to assess repertoire richness. Generation probabilities were computed with OLGA for all TCRbeta clonotypes obtained by the gDNA method from a few donors. TCRdb's version of the immuneACCESS table is confined to in-frame rearrangements and falls short of the full clone set. An unresolved V gene accounts for under half of the shortfall where checked; the remainder is of unknown origin. V and J calls and clone size are copied from that table; D and trimming were computed from the DNA. The sample table lists around 640,000 clones, 95% to 96% of them with a count of one. The top ten clones comprise about 0.12% of the sample.

Recombination connected TRBV7-8 to TRBJ2-1; TRBD2 could be the D gene, as 6 bases match. The sample consisted of naive CD8+ T cells sorted from blood. The intended sense of this specimen's cell subset or site label: CD45RA+CCR7+. The source is a woman in her 30s in good health. Here the CDR3 is given as CASSLEAGGEQFF. The sequence in DNA is TGTGCCAGCAGCTTAGAAGCGGGCGGTGAGCAGTTCTTC.